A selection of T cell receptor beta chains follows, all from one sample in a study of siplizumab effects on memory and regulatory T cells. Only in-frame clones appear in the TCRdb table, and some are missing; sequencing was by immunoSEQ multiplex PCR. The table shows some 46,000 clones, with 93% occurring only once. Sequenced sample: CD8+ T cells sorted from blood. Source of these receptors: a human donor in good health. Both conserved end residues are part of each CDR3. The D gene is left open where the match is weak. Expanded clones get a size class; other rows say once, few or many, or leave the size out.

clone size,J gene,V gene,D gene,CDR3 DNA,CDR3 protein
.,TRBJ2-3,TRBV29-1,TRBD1,TGCAGCGTTGAACAGGGGGAGACAGATACGCAGTATTTT,CSVEQGETDTQYF
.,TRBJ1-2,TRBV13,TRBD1,TGTGCCAGCAGCACCCGGACAGGGCAGAACTATGGCTACACCTTC,CASSTRTGQNYGYTF
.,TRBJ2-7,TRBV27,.,TGTGCCAGCAGTTTATCATTTCGGGGGTCAACCCGTCCCTACGAGCAGTACTTC,CASSLSFRGSTRPYEQYF
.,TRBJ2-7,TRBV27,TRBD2,TGTGCCAGCAGGGCGGGAGGGGGCATCGAGCAGTACTTC,CASRAGGGIEQYF
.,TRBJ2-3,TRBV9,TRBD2,TGTGCCAGCAGCGGGACTAGCGGAACCTCAGATACGCAGTATTTT,CASSGTSGTSDTQYF
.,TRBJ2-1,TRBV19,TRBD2,TGTGCCAGTAGTAACCCTAAGCGGGAGGCGCACAATGAGCAGTTCTTC,CASSNPKREAHNEQFF
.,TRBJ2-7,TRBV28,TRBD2,TGTGCCAGCAGCGTGACCCCGGGACTAGCGGGAGACTACGAGCAGTACTTC,CASSVTPGLAGDYEQYF
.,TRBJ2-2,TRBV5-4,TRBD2,TGTGCCAGCAGCTTCCCGGGGGGTGCGAACACCGGGGAGCTGTTTTTT,CASSFPGGANTGELFF
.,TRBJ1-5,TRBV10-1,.,TGCGCCAGCAGTGAGTCGGAGGGAGGCAGGGTATCTCAGCCCCAGCATTTT,CASSESEGGRVSQPQHF
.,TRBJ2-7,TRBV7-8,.,TGTGCCAGCAGGGACGGGAGCTCCTACGAGCAGTACTTC,CASRDGSSYEQYF
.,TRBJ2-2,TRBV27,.,TGTGCCAGCAGTTTATCGCCGGGGTCCGGGGAGCTGTTTTTT,CASSLSPGSGELFF
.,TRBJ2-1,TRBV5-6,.,TGTGCCAGCAGGGGAGCTAGGACTGAGCAGTTCTTC,CASRGARTEQFF
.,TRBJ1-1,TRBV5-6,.,TGTGCCAGCAGCTTGGGGGATCTCACTGAAGCTTTCTTT,CASSLGDLTEAFF
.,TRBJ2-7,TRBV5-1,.,TGCGCCAGCAGCCACCGGGACAATTCTATCTACGAGCAGTACTTC,CASSHRDNSIYEQYF
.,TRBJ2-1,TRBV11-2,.,TGTGCCAGCAGCTTAGTCAATGAGCAGTTCTTC,CASSLVNEQFF
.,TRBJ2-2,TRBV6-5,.,TGTGCCAGCAGTTACGAAAGGCCCTTCACCGGGGAGCTGTTTTTT,CASSYERPFTGELFF
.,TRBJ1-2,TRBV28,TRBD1,TGTGCCAGCAGTTTCAAATTACAGGGGAGCTACACCTTC,CASSFKLQGSYTF
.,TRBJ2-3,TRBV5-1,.,TGCGCCAGCAGCTTCAACTACTTCACAGATACGCAGTATTTT,CASSFNYFTDTQYF
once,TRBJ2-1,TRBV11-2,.,TGTGCCAGCAGCTTCTTACCCGGCTCCTACAATGAGCAGTTCTTC,CASSFLPGSYNEQFF
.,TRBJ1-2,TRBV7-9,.,TGTGCCAGCAGCCGCTCAGACGGTCCTGGCTACACCTTC,CASSRSDGPGYTF
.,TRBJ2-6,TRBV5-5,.,TGTGCCAGCAGCTTGGAGTTTTTGAGCTCTGGGGCCAACGTCCTGACTTTC,CASSLEFLSSGANVLTF
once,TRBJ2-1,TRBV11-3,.,TGTGCCAGCAGCTTAGGTTCAGCGGTATACAATGAGCAGTTCTTC,CASSLGSAVYNEQFF
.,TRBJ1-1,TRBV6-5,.,TGTGCCAGCATCCTACTTTCACTGAACACTGAAGCTTTCTTT,CASILLSLNTEAFF
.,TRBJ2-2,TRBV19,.,TGTGCCAGTAGTGCCGGGGGCAGGGGAGACGGGAGTAGGGAGCTGTTTTTT,CASSAGGRGDGSRELFF
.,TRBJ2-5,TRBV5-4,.,TGTGCCAGCAGCTTTAGGCAGAATCAAGAGACCCAGTACTTC,CASSFRQNQETQYF
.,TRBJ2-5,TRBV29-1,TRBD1,TGCAGCGTTGAACTGACAGGGGAAGAGACTCAGTACTTC,CSVELTGEETQYF
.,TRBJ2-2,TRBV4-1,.,TGCGCCAGCAGCCAAACACAGGGAGACACCGGGGAGCTGTTTTTT,CASSQTQGDTGELFF